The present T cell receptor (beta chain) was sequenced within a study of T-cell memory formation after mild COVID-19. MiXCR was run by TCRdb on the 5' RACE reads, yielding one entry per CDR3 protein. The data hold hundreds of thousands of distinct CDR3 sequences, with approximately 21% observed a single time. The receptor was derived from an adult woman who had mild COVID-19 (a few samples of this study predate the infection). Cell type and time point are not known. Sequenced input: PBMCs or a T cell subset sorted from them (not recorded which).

In DNA form, the CDR3 reads TGTGCCAGCAGTTCCTGGCGGGAGACTTTCTACGAGCAGTACTTC. This sequence encodes CASSSWRETFYEQYF. The V and J genes are TRBV6-5 and TRBJ2-7; 7 bases map to TRBD2. The CDR3 length is 15 residues. Per the germline V gene, CDR1 is MNHEY and CDR2 is SVGAGI. After removal of 4 bases from V and 3 bases from J, the junction contained 9 bases not matched to a gene.